This is a list of T cell receptor beta chains from one sample in a study of cytomegalovirus exposure and HLA in healthy donors. Method: immunoSEQ multiplex PCR; TCRdb's copy keeps in-frame clones and lacks some. Here the sample table reports about 200,000 clones. The sequencing input was PBMCs. Receptor source: a man aged 25-40 years in good health and CMV-seronegative. CDR3s include the opening cysteine and the closing phenylalanine or tryptophan. The D gene is left open where the match is weak.

v_gene	j_gene	len	d_gene	CDR3aa
TRBV6-5	TRBJ2-1	14	TRBD1	CASSPGTGSNEQFF
TRBV28	TRBJ1-1	13	-	CASSLLRDTGAFF
TRBV30	TRBJ1-2	16	TRBD1	CAWSLPQTGGKGGYTF
TRBV5-4	TRBJ2-1	15	-	CASSLGGGAYNEQFF
TRBV29-1	-	15	TRBD2	CSGRTGTSGSYEQYF
TRBV4-2	TRBJ2-3	15	TRBD1	CASSRGQGRTDTQYF
TRBV2	TRBJ1-1	14	-	CASSAGGGWTEAFF
TRBV10-1	TRBJ2-3	15	-	CASSMEGSSTDTQYF
TRBV10-3	TRBJ2-7	13	-	CAIRGTDLYEQYF
TRBV6-6	TRBJ2-5	13	-	CASGNREQETQYF
TRBV30	TRBJ1-5	13	-	CAWSLQTNQPQHF
TRBV4-2	TRBJ2-6	18	-	CASSQAILRGSGANVLTF
TRBV7-2	TRBJ2-2	15	TRBD2	CASSPEAGGTGELFF
TRBV11-2	TRBJ2-5	14	TRBD2	CASSGTGTSGSLYF
TRBV27	TRBJ1-2	13	-	CASSLIQGGGYTF
TRBV28	TRBJ1-4	15	TRBD1	CASRTPGQANEKLFF
TRBV6-5	TRBJ2-1	13	-	CASSYLEYNEQFF
TRBV11-2	TRBJ2-2	17	TRBD2	CASSSLRLAGDTGELFF
TRBV10-3	TRBJ1-1	13	-	CAISEREETEAFF
TRBV15	TRBJ2-5	14	TRBD1	CATSRDRGQETQYF
TRBV4-1	TRBJ2-1	18	TRBD1	CASSQVVRGRGPYNEQFF
TRBV29-1	TRBJ2-2	14	TRBD2	CSVERGLNTGELFF
TRBV2	TRBJ1-5	14	TRBD1	CASRGTGGNQPQHF
TRBV21-1	TRBJ1-2	13	-	CASSRKGNYGYTF
TRBV6-5	TRBJ2-5	16	-	CASSYSGLQMWETQYF
TRBV27	TRBJ1-4	14	TRBD1	CASSLSRGSEKLFF
TRBV7-9	TRBJ1-2	14	-	CASSLVTGNYGYTF
TRBV29-1	TRBJ1-1	13	-	CSGREAIDTEAFF
TRBV6-1	TRBJ1-3	14	-	CASRAGDSGNTIYF
TRBV18	TRBJ2-7	14	TRBD1	CASSPRTGMHEQYF
TRBV6-5	TRBJ1-2	15	TRBD1	CASSLGQGRFYGYTF
TRBV28	TRBJ1-4	14	-	CASSPWGEDEKLFF
TRBV5-4	TRBJ2-1	16	TRBD2	CASSLAATSGYNEQFF
TRBV28	TRBJ1-2	14	TRBD1	CASSQGQGNYGYTF
TRBV28	TRBJ2-2	15	-	CASSLVPTVTGELFF
TRBV4-2	TRBJ1-2	16	TRBD1	CASSQGIRDSDYGYTF
TRBV30	TRBJ2-1	12	-	CACTRTYNEQFF
TRBV19	TRBJ1-5	15	TRBD1	CASRFGQGNNQPQHF
TRBV5-1	TRBJ2-5	17	TRBD1	CASSFTGTGGYQETQYF
TRBV28	TRBJ1-1	13	-	CASSLRGRTEAFF
TRBV28	TRBJ1-2	15	TRBD1	CASSSTTGATYGYTF
TRBV11-3	TRBJ2-1	15	TRBD2	CASSLGGTRAHEQFF
TRBV19	TRBJ2-1	17	TRBD2	CATRRRASGSRWDEQFF
TRBV5-6	TRBJ2-3	16	TRBD1	CASSRVGRGQGSTQYF
TRBV28	TRBJ2-5	15	TRBD1	CASSPPGQGGETQYF